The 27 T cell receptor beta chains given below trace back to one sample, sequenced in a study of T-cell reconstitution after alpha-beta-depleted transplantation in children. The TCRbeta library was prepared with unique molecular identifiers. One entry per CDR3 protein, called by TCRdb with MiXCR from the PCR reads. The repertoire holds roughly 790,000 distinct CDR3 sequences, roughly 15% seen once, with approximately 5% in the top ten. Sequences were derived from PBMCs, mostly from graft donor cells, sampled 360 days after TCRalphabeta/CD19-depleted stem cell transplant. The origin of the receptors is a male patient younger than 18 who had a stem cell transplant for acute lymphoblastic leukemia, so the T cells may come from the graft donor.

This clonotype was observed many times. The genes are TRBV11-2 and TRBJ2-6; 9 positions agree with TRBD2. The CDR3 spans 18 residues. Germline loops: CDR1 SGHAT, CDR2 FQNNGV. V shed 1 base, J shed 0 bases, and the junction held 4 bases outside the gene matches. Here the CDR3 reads CASSLVLAGPSGANVLTF. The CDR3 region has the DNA TGTGCCAGCAGCTTAGTACTAGCGGGCCCCTCTGGGGCCAACGTCCTGACTTTC.

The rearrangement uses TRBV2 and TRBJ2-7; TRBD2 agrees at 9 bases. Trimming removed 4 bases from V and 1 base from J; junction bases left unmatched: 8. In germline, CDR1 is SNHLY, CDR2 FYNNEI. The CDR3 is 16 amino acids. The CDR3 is CASSVLPLAGSYEQYF. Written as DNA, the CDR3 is TGTGCCAGCAGTGTCCTACCGCTAGCGGGGTCCTACGAGCAGTACTTC.

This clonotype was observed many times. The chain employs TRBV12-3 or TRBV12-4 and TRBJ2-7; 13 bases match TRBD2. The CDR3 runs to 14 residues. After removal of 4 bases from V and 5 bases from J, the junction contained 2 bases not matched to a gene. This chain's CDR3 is CASSSGTSGNEQYF. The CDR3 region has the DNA TGTGCCAGCAGTTCCGGGACTAGCGGGAACGAGCAGTACTTC.

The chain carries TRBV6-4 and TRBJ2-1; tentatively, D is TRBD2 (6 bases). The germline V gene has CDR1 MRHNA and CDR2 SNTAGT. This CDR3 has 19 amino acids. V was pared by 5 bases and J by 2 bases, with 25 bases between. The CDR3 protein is CASSRRGTPRRNPYNEQFF. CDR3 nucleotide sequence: TGTGCCAGCAGTCGCCGGGGGACTCCACGAAGGAATCCCTACAATGAGCAGTTCTTC.

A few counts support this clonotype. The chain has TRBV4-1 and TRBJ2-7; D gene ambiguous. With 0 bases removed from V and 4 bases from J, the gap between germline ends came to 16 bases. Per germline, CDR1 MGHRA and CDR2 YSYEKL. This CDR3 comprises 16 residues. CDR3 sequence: CASSQEAVVTLYEQYF. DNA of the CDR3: TGCGCCAGCAGCCAAGAGGCGGTTGTCACGTTGTACGAGCAGTACTTC.

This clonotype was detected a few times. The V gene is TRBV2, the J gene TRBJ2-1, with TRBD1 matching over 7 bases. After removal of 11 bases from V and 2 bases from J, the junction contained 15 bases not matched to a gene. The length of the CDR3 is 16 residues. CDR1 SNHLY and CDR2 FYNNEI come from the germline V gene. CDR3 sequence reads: CAPGGHVTGAYNEQFF. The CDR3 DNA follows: TGTGCCCCGGGCGGGCACGTTACAGGGGCCTACAATGAGCAGTTCTTC. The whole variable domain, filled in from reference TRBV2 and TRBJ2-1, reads EPEVTQTPSHQVTQMGQEVILRCVPISNHLYFYWYRQILGQKVEFLVSFYNNEISEKSEIFDDQFSVERPDGSNFTLKIRSTKLEDSAMYFCAPGGHVTGAYNEQFFGPGTRLTVL.

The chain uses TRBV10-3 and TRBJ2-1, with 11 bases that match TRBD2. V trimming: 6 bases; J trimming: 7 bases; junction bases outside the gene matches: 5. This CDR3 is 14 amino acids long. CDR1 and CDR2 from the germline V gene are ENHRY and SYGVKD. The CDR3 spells CAISNSGRANEQFF. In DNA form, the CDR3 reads TGTGCCATCAGCAATAGCGGGAGGGCTAATGAGCAGTTCTTC.

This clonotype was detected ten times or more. The CDR3 bases are TGTGCCACCAGCACCCAGAGGACCCATAGCAATCAGCCCCAGCATTTT. Its protein is CATSTQRTHSNQPQHF. The chain couples TRBV15 to TRBJ1-5; D is ambiguous. V shed 4 bases and J shed 0 bases, with 13 bases lying between them. From germline, CDR1 is LNHNV and CDR2 YYDKDF (reference sequence). The CDR3 totals 16 residues.

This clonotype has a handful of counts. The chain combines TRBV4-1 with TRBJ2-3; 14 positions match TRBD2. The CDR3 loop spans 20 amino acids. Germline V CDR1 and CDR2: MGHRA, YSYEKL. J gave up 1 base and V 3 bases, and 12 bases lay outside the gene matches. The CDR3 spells CASSQQGLAGDQVGTDTQYF. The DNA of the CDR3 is TGCGCCAGCAGCCAGCAGGGACTAGCGGGAGATCAGGTCGGCACAGATACGCAGTATTTT.

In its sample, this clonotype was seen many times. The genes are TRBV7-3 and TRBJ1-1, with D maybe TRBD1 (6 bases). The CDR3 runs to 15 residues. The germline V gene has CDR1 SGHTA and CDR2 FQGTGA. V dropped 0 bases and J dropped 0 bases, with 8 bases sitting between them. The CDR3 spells CASSLTGQLNTEAFF. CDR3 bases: TGTGCCAGCAGCTTAACCGGACAGTTGAACACTGAAGCTTTCTTT.

CDR3 protein: CASSQGRDRVMDEQFF. CDR3 nucleotide sequence: TGCGCCAGCAGCCAAGGGAGGGACAGGGTCATGGATGAGCAGTTCTTC. This rearrangement joins TRBV4-1 to TRBJ2-1, with TRBD1 identical over 9 bases. Trimming took 1 base from V and 8 from J; bases not matched to a gene: 9. The CDR3 is 16 amino acids. Germline-derived CDR1 and CDR2 are MGHRA and YSYEKL.

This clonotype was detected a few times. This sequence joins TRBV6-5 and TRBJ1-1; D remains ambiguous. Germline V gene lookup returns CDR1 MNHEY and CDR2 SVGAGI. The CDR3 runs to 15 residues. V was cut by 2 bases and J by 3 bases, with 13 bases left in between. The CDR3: CASSYNRPLHTEAFF. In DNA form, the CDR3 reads TGTGCCAGCAGTTACAACAGACCCTTGCACACTGAAGCTTTCTTT.

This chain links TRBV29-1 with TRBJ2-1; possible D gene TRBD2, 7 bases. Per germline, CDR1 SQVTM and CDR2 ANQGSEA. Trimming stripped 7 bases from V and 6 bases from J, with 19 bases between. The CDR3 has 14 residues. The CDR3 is CSAGASGIFNEQFF. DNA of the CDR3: TGCAGCGCGGGGGCTAGCGGTATCTTCAATGAGCAGTTCTTC.

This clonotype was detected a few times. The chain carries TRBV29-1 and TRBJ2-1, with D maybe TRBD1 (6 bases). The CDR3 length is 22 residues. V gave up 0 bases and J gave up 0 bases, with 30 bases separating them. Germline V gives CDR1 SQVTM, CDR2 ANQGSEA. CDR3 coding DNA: TGCAGCGTTGAAGAGAAGCCACAGGGCGAATCGGGTCTCATCTTCTCCTACAATGAGCAGTTCTTC. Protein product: CSVEEKPQGESGLIFSYNEQFF.

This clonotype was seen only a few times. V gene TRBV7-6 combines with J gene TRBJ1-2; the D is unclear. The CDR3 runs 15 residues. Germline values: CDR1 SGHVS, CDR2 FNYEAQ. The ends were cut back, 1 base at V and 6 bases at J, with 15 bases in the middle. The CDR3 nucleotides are TGTGCCAGCAGCTTAGGCACAGCGAGGCTGGATGGCTACACCTTC. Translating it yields CASSLGTARLDGYTF. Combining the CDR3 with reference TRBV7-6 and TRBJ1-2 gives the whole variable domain GAGVSQSPRYKVTKRGQDVALRCDPISGHVSLYWYRQALGQGPEFLTYFNYEAQQDKSGLPNDRFSAERPEGSISTLTIQRTEQRDSAMYRCASSLGTARLDGYTFGSGTRLTVV.

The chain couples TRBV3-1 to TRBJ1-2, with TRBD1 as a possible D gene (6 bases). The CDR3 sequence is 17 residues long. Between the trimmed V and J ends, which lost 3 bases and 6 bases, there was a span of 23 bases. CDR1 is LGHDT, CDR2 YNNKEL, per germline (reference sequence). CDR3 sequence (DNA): TGTGCCAGCAGCCAGAGCCAAGTCAGCCAGGGGAGCCATGGCTACACCTTC. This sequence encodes CASSQSQVSQGSHGYTF.

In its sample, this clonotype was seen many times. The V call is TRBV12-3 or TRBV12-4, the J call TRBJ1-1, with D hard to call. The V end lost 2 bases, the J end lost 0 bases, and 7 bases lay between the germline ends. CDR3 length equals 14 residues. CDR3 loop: CASSLSPMNTEAFF. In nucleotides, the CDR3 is TGTGCCAGCAGTTTATCCCCCATGAACACTGAAGCTTTCTTT.

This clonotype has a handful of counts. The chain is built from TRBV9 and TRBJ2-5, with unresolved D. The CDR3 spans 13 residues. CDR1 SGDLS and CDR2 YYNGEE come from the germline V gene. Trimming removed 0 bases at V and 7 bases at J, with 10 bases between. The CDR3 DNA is TGTGCCAGCAGCGTAGGGTCAGAAGGGACCCAGTACTTC. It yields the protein CASSVGSEGTQYF.

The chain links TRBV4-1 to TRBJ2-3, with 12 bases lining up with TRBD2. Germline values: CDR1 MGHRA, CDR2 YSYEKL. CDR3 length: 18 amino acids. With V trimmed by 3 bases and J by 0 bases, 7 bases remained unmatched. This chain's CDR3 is CASSHPSGRVGSTDTQYF. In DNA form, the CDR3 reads TGCGCCAGCAGCCACCCTAGCGGGAGGGTCGGGAGCACAGATACGCAGTATTTT.

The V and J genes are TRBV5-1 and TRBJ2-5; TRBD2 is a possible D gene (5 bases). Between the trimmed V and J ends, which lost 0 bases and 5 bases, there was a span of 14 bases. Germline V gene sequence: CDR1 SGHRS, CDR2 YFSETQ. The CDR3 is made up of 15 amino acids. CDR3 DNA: TGCGCCAGCAGCTTGGCTCTAACGGGCGGGGAGACCCAGTACTTC. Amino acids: CASSLALTGGETQYF.

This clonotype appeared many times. The DNA of the CDR3 is TGTGCCATCATAGGACAGGGGATGGGTGAGCAGTACTTC. Protein product: CAIIGQGMGEQYF. The chain joins TRBV10-3 to TRBJ2-7, with TRBD1 matching over 9 bases. CDR3 length: 13 amino acids. Germline V CDR1 and CDR2: ENHRY, SYGVKD. V dropped 7 bases and J dropped 7; count of bases not matched to a gene: 8.

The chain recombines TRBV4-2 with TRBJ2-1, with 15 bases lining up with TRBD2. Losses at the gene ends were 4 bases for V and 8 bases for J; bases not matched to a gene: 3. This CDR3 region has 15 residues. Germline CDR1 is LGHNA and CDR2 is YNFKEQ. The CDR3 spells CASSPGLAGGHEQFF. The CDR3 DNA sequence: TGTGCCAGCAGCCCGGGACTAGCGGGAGGCCATGAGCAGTTCTTC.

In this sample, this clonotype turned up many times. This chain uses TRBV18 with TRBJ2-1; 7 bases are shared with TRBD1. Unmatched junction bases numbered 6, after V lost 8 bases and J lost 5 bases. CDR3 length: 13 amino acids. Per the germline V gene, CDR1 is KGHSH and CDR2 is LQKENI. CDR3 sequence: CASSPGQNNEQFF. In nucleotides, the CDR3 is TGTGCCAGCAGTCCGGGACAGAACAATGAGCAGTTCTTC.

The CDR3 DNA sequence: TGTGCCAGCAGCTTAGTGTCGTCCAGAGACAGGGCCTACGAGCAGTACTTC. This sequence encodes CASSLVSSRDRAYEQYF. V gene TRBV7-9 combines with J gene TRBJ2-7; 7 bases fit TRBD1. The germline V gene has CDR1 SEHNR and CDR2 FQNEAQ (reference sequence). The CDR3 covers 17 residues. The junction had 11 bases not matched to a gene; V was cut back by 1 base and J by 2 bases. Full variable domain (remainder filled in from reference TRBV7-9 and TRBJ2-7): DTGVSQNPRHKITKRGQNVTFRCDPISEHNRLYWYRQTLGQGPEFLTYFQNEAQLEKSRLLSDRFSAERPKGSFSTLEIQRTEQGDSAMYLCASSLVSSRDRAYEQYFGPGTRLTVT.

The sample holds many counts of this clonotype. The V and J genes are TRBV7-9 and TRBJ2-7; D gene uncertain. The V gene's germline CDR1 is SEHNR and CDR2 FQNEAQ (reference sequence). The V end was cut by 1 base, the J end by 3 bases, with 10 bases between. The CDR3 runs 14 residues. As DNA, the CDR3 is TGTGCCAGCAGCTTAGAGAGGAAGAGCTACGAGCAGTACTTC. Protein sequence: CASSLERKSYEQYF.

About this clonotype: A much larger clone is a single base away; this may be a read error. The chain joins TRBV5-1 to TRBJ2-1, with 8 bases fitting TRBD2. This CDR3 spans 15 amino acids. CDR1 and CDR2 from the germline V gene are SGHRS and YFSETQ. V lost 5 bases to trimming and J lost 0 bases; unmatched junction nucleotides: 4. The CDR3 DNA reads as TGCGCCAGCAGACTAGCGGTTTCCTCCTACAATGAGCAGTTCTTC. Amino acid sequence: CASRLAVSSYNEQFF.

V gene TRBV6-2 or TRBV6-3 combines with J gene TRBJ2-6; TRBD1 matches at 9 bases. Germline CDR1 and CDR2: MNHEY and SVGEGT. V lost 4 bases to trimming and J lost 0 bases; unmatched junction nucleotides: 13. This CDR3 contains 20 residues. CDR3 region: CASSLPVLGQGPSGANVLTF. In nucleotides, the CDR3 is TGTGCCAGCAGTTTGCCGGTGCTGGGACAGGGACCCTCTGGGGCCAACGTCCTGACTTTC.